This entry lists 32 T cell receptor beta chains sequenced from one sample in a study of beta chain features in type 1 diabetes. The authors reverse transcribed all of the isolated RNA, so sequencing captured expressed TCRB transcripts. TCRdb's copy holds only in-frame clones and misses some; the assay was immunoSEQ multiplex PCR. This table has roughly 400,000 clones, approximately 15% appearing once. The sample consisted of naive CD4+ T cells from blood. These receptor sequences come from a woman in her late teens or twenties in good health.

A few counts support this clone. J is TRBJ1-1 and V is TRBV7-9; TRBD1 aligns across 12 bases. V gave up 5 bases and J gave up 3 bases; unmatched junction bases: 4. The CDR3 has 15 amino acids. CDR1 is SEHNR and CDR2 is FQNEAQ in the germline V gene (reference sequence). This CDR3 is CASSRGTGGHTEAFF. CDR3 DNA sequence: TGTGCCAGCAGCCGCGGGACAGGGGGCCACACTGAAGCTTTCTTT.

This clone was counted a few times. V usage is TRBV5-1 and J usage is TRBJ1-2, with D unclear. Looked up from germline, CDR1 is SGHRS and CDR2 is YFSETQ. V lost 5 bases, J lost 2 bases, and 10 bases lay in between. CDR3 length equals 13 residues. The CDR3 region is CASRSTANYGYTF. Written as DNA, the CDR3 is TGCGCCAGCAGGTCGACTGCAAACTATGGCTACACCTTC.

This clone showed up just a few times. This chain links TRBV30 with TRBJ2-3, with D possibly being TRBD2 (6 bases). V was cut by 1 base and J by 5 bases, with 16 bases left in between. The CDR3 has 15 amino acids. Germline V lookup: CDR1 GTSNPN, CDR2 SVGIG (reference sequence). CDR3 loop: CAWSERLVRLDTQYF. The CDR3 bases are TGTGCCTGGAGTGAGCGACTAGTGAGGTTAGATACGCAGTATTTT.

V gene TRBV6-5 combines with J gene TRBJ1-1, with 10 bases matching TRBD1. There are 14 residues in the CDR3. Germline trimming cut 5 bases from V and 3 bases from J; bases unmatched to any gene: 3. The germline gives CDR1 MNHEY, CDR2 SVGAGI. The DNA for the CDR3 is TGTGCCAGCAGTGGGGACAGGGGAGACACTGAAGCTTTCTTT. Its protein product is CASSGDRGDTEAFF.

For the CDR3, the DNA is TGTGCCAGCACCCCCGGGGGGGAACGCACTGAAGCTTTCTTT. It is translated as CASTPGGERTEAFF. The V and J genes are TRBV28 and TRBJ1-1, with D perhaps TRBD1 (5 bases). The CDR3 is made up of 14 amino acids. V lost 7 bases, J lost 4 bases, and 16 bases lay in between. The germline V gene has CDR1 MDHEN and CDR2 SYDVKM.

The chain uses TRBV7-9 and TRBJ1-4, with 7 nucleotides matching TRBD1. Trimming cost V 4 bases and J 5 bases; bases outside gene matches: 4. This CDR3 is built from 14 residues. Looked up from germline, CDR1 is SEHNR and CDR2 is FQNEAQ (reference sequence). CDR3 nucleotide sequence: TGTGCCAGCAGCTCGACAGGGCGGAATGAAAAACTGTTTTTT. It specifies CASSSTGRNEKLFF.

CDR3 DNA sequence: TGTGCCAGCAGCTTAGCGGGGGCAGCTCAGCCCCAGCATTTT. Amino acid sequence: CASSLAGAAQPQHF. This sequence joins TRBV7-2 and TRBJ1-5; the D gene is possibly TRBD1 (6 bases). V was cut by 0 bases and J by 6 bases, with 9 bases left in between. This CDR3 comprises 14 residues. Germline V gene lookup returns CDR1 SGHTA and CDR2 FQGNSA.

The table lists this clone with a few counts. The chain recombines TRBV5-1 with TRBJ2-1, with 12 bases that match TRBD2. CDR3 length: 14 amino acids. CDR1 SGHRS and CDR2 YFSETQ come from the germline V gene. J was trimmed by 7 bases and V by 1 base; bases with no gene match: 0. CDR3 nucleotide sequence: TGCGCCAGCAGCTTGACTAGCGGGAGGAATGAGCAGTTCTTC. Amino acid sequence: CASSLTSGRNEQFF.

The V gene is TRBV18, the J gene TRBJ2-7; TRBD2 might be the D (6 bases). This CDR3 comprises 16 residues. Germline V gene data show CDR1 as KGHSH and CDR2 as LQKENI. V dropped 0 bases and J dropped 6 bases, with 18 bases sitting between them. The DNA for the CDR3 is TGTGCCAGCTCACCACCTTTGCGGGGATGGGCCTTCGAGCAGTACTTC. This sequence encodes CASSPPLRGWAFEQYF.

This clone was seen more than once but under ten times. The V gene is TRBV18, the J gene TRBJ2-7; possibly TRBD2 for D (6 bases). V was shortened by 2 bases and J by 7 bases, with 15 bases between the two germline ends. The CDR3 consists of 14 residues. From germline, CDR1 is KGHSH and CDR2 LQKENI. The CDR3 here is CASSPSSLALEQYF. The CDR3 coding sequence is TGTGCCAGCTCACCAAGTAGCCTAGCGTTAGAGCAGTACTTC.

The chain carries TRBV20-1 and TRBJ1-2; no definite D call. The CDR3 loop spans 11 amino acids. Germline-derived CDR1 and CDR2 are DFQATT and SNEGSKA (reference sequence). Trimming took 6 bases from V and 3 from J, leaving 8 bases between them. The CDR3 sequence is CSASQDYGYTF. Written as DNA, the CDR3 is TGCAGTGCCTCACAAGACTATGGCTACACCTTC.

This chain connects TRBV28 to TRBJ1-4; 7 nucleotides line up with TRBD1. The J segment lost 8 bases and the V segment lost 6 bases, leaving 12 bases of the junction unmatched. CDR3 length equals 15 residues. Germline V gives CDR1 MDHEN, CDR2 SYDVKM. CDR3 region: CASSRGTDGGEKLFF. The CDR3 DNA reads TGTGCCAGCAGCCGCGGGACAGATGGAGGGGAAAAACTGTTTTTT.

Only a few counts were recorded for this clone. CDR3 protein: CAWSPGASEAFF. DNA for the CDR3: TGTGCCTGGAGTCCAGGTGCCTCCGAAGCTTTCTTT. The chain carries TRBV30 and TRBJ1-1; the D is unclear. V gave up 2 bases and J gave up 8 bases, with 12 bases separating them. CDR1 GTSNPN and CDR2 SVGIG come from the germline V gene (reference sequence). The CDR3 has 12 residues. Filled out from reference TRBV30 and TRBJ1-1, the complete variable domain reads SQTIHQWPATLVQPVGSPLSLECTVEGTSNPNLYWYRQAAGRGLQLLFYSVGIGQISSEVPQNLSASRPQDRQFILSSKKLLLSDSGFYLCAWSPGASEAFFGQGTRLTVV.

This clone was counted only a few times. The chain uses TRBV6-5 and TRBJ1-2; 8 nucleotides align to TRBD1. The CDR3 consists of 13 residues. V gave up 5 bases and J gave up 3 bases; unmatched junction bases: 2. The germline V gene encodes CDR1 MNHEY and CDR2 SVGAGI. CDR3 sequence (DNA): TGTGCCAGCAGTCAGGGGGCATACTATGGCTACACCTTC. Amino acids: CASSQGAYYGYTF.

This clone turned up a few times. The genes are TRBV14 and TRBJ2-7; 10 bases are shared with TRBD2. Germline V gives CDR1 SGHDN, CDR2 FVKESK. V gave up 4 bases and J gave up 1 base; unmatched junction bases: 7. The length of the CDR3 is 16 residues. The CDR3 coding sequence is TGTGCCAGCAGCCCTTACCCTAGCGGGAGATCCTACGAGCAGTACTTC. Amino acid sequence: CASSPYPSGRSYEQYF. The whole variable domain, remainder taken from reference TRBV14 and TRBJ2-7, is EAGVTQFPSHSVIEKGQTVTLRCDPISGHDNLYWYRRVMGKEIKFLLHFVKESKQDESGMPNNRFLAERTGGTYSTLKVQPAELEDSGVYFCASSPYPSGRSYEQYFGPGTRLTVT.

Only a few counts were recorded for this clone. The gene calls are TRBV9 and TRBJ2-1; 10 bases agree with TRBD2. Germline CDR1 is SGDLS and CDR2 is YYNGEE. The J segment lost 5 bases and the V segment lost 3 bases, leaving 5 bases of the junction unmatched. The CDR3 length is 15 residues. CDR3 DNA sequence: TGTGCCAGCAGCGCGCGACTAGCGGGTAACAATGAGCAGTTCTTC. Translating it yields CASSARLAGNNEQFF.

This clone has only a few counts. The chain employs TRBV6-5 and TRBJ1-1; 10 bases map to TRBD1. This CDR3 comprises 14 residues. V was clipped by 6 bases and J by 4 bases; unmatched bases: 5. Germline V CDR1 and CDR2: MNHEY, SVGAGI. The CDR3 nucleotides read TGTGCCAGCAGCTTTTGGGACAGGGGCACTGAAGCTTTCTTT. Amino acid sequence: CASSFWDRGTEAFF.

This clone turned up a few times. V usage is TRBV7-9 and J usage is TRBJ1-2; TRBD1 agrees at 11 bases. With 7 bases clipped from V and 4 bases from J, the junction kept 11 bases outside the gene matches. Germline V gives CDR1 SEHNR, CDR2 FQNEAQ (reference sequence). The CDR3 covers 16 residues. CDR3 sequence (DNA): TGTGCCAGCACCTACAATTCCGGGACAGGGGGCTATGGCTACACCTTC. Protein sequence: CASTYNSGTGGYGYTF.

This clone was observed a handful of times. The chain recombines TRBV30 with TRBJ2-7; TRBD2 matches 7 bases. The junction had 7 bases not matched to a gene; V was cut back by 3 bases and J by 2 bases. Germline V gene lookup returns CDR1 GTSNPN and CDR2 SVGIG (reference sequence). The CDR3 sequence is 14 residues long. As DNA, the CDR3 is TGTGCCTGGAGCTCGTCTAGCGGTCCCTACGAGCAGTACTTC. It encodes CAWSSSSGPYEQYF.

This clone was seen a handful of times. Here the CDR3 reads CASSLQGATSYEQYF. The DNA of the CDR3 is TGTGCCAGCAGCTTACAAGGGGCGACTTCCTACGAGCAGTACTTC. The chain carries TRBV7-9 and TRBJ2-7, with a possible D match to TRBD1 (5 bases). This CDR3 region has 15 residues. Germline CDR1 SEHNR, CDR2 FQNEAQ (reference sequence). Trimming took 2 bases from V and 1 from J, leaving 12 bases between them.

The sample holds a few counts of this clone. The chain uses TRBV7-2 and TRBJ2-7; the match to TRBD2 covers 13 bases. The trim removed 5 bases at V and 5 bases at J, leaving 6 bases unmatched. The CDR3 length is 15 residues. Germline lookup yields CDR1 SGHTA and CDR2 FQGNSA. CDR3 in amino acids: CASSRTSGRQDEQYF. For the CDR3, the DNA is TGTGCCAGCAGCCGGACTAGCGGGAGACAGGACGAGCAGTACTTC.

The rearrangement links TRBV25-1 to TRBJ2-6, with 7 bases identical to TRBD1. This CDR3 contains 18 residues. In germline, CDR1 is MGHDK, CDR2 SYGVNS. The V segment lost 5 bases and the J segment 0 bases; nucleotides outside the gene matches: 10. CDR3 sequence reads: CASSHRTGSHSGANVLTF. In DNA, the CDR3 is TGTGCCAGCAGTCACCGGACAGGTTCACACTCTGGGGCCAACGTCCTGACTTTC.

The CDR3 region is CASSSAGVKDTQYF. The CDR3 DNA sequence: TGTGCCAGCAGCTCAGCGGGAGTTAAAGATACGCAGTATTTT. The rearrangement links TRBV7-9 to TRBJ2-3; 8 bases line up with TRBD2. The J segment lost 5 bases and the V segment lost 4 bases, leaving 5 bases of the junction unmatched. The CDR3 has 14 residues. Germline-derived CDR1 and CDR2 are SEHNR and FQNEAQ (reference sequence).

CDR3 residues: CASIGVAGSPGELFF. In DNA form, the CDR3 reads TGTGCCAGTATTGGCGTAGCGGGGTCCCCCGGGGAGCTGTTTTTT. V and J are TRBV19 and TRBJ2-2, with 8 bases matching TRBD2. Per the germline V gene, CDR1 is LNHDA and CDR2 is SQIVND (reference sequence). Germline trimming cut 7 bases from V and 6 bases from J; bases unmatched to any gene: 10. The CDR3 sequence is 15 residues long.

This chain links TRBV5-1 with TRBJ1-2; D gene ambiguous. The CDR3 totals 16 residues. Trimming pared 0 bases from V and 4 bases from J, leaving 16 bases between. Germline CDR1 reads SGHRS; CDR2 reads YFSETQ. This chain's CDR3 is CASSLEVSRQVYGYTF. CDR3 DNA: TGCGCCAGCAGCTTGGAGGTCAGCCGTCAGGTCTATGGCTACACCTTC.

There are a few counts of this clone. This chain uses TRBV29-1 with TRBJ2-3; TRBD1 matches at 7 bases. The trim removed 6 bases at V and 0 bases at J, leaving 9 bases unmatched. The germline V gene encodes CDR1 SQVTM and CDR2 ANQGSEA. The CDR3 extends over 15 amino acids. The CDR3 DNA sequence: TGCAGCGTCCTACCGACAGGGCTGAGCACAGATACGCAGTATTTT. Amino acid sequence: CSVLPTGLSTDTQYF.

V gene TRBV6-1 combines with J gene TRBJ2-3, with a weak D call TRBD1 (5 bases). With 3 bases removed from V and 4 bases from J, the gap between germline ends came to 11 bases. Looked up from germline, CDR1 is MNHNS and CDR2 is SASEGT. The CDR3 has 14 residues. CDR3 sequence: CASSEAQGADTQYF. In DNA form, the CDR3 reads TGTGCCAGCAGTGAGGCGCAGGGCGCAGATACGCAGTATTTT.

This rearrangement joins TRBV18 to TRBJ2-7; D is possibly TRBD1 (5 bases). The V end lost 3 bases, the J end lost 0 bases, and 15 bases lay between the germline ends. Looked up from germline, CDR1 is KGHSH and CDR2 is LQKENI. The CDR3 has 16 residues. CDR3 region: CASSPIVTGNSYEQYF. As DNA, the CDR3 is TGTGCCAGCTCACCTATAGTCACAGGCAACTCCTACGAGCAGTACTTC.

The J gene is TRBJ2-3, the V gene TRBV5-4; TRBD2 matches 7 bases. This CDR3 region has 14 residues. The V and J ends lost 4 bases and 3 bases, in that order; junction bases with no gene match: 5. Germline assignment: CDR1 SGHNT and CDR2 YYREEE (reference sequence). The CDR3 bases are TGTGCCAGCAGCGCCCGGGGAGGGACAGATACGCAGTATTTT. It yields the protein CASSARGGTDTQYF.

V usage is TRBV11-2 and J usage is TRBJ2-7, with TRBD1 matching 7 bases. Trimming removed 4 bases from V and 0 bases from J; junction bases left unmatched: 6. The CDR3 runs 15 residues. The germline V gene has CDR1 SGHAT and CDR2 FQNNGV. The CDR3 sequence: CASSSRDSSSYEQYF. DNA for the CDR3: TGTGCCAGCAGCTCCCGGGACAGCAGCTCCTACGAGCAGTACTTC.

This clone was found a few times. The CDR3 sequence: CASIQDRPFSYNEQFF. The CDR3 DNA sequence: TGTGCCAGCATCCAGGACAGACCCTTCTCCTACAATGAGCAGTTCTTC. The chain uses TRBV2 and TRBJ2-1; the D gene is possibly TRBD1 (6 bases). CDR1 and CDR2 (germline): SNHLY, FYNNEI. V was cut by 7 bases and J by 0 bases, with 16 bases left in between. The CDR3 has 16 amino acids.

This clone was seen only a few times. CDR3 DNA sequence: TGTGCCAGCTCACCACTTTCCAGCGCTCGCACAGATACGCAGTATTTT. It is translated as CASSPLSSARTDTQYF. The chain uses TRBV18 and TRBJ2-3; no clear D. The CDR3 contains 16 residues. The V end lost 1 base, the J end lost 1 base, and 12 bases lay between the germline ends. Per germline, CDR1 KGHSH and CDR2 LQKENI.